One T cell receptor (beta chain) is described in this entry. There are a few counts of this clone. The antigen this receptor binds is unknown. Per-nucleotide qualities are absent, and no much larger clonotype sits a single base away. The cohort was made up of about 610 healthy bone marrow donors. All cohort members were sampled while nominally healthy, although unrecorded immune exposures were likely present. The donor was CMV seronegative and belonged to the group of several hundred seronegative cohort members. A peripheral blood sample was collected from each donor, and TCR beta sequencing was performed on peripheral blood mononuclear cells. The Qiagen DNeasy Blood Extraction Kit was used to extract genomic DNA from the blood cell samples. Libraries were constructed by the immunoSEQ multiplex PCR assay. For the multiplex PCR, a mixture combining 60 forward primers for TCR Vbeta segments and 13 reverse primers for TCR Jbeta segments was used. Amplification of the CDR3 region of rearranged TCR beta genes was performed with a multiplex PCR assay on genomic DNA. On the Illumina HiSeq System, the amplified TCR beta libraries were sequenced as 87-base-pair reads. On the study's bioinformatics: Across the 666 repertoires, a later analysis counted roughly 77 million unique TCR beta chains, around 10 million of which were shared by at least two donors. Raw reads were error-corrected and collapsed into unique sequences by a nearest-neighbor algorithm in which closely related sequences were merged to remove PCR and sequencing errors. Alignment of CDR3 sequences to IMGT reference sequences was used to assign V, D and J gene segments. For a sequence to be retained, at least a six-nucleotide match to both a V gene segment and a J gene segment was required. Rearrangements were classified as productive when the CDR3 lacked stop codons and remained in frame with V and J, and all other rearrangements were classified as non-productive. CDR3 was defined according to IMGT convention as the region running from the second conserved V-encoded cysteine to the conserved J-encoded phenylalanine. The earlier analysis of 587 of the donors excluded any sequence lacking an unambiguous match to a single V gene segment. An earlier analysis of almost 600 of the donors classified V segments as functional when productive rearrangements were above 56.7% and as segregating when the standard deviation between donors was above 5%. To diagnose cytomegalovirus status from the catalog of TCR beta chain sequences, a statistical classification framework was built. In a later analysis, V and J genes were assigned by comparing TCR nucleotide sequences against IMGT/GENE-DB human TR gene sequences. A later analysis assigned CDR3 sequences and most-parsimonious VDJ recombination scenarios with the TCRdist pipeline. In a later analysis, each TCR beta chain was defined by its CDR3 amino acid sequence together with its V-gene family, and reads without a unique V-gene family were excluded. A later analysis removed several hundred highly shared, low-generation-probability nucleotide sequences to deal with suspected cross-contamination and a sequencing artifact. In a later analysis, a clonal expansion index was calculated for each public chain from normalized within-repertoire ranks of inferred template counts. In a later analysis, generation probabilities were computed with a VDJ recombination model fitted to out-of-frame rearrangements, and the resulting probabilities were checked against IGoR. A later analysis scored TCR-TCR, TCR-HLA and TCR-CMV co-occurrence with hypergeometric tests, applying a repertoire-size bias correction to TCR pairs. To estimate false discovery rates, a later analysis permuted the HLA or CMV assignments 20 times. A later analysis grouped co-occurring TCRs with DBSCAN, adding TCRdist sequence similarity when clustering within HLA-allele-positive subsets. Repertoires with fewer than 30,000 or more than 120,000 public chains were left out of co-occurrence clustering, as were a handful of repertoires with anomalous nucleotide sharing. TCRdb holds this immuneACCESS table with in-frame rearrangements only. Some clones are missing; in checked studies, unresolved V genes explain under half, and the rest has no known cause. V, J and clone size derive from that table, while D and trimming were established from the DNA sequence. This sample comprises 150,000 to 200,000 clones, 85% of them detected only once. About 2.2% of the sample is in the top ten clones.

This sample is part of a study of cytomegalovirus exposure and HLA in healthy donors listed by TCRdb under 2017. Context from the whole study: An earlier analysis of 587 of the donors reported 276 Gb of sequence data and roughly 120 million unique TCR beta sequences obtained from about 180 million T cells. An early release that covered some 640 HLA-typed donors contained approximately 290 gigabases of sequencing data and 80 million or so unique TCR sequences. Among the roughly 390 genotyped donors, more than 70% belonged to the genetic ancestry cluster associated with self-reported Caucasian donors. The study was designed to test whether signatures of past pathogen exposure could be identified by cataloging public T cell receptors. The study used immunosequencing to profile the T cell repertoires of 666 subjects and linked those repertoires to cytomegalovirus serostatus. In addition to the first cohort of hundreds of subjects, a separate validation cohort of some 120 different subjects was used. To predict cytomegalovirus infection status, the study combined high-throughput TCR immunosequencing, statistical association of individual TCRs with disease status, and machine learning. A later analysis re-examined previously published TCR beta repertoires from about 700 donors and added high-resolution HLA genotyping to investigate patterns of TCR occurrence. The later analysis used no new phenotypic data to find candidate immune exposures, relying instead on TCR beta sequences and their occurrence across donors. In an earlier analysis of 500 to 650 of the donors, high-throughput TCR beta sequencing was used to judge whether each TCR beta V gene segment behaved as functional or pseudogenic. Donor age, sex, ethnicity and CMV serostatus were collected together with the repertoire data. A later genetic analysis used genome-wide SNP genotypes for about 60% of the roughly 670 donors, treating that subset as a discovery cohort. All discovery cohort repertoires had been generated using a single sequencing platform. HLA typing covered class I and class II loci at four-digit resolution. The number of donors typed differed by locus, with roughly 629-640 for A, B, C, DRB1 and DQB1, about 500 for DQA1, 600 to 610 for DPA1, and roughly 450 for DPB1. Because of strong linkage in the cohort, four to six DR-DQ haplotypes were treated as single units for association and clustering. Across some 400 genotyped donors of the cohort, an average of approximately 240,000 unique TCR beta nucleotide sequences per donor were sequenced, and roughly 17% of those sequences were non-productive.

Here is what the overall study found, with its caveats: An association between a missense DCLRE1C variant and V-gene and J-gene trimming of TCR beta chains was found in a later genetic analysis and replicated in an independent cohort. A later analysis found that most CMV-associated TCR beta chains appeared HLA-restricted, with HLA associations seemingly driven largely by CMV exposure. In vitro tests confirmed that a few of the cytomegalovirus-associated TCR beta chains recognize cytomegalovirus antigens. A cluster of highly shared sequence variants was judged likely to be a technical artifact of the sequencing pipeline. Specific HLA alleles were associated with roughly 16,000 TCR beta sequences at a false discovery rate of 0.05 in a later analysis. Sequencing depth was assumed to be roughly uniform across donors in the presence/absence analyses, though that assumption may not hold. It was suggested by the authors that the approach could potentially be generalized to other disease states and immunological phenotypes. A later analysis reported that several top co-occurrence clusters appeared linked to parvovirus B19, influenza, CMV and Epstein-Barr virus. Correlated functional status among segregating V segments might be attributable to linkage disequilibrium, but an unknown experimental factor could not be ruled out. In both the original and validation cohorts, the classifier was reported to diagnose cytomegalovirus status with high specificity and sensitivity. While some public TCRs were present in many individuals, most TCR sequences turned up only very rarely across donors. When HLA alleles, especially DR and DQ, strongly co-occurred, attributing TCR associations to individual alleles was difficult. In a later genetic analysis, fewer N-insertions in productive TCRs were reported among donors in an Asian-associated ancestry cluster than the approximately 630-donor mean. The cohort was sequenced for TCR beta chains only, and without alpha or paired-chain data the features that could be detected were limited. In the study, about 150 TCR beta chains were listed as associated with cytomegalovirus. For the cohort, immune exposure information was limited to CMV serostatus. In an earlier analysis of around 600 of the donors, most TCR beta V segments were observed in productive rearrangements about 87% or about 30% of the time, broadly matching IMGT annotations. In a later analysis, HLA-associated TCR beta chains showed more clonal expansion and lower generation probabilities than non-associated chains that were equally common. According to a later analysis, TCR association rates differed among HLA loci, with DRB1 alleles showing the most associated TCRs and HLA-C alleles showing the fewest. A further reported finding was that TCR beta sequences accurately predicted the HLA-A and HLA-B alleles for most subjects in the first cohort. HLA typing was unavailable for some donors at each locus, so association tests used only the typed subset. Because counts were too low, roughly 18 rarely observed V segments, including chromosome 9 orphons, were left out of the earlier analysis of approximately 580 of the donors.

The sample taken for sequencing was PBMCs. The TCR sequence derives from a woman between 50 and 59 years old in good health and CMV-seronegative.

The nucleotides are TGTGCCACTTTCCAGGGCCTTAATGAAAAACTGTTTTTT. It is translated as CATFQGLNEKLFF. Recombination joined TRBV28 with TRBJ1-4, with TRBD1 tentatively as D gene (5 bases match). V and J are truncated by 10 bases and 4 bases respectively, leaving an intervening sequence of 13 bases. Based on the germline V gene, the CDR1 and CDR2 sequences are MDHEN and SYDVKM. Inclusive of the bounding cysteine and phenylalanine, the CDR3 is 13 residues long. Only the CDR3 region is kept as DNA, spanning 39 bases read in frame from base 1. Where the CDR3 stops, the reference TRBV28 and TRBJ1-4 genes take over; the full variable domain is DVKVTQSSRYLVKRTGEKVFLECVQDMDHENMFWYRQDPGLGLRLIYFSYDVKMKEKGDIPEGYSVSREKKERFSLILESASTNQTSMYLCATFQGLNEKLFFGSGTQLSVL.